The sequence of this TCR beta chain was determined in a study of T cell repertoires in cytomegalovirus infection. V was trimmed by 5 bases and J by 7 bases, leaving 14 bases between them. The CDR3 runs 13 residues. Germline CDR1 reads SEHNR; CDR2 reads FQNEAQ (reference sequence). TCRdb processed the reads anew with MiXCR; each CDR3 protein has one entry. This sample yields 150,000 to 200,000 distinct CDR3 sequences, of which less than 9.5% are seen a single time; roughly 5.1% belongs to the top ten. This chain uses TRBV7-9 with TRBJ1-2; D is perhaps TRBD1 (6 bases). Source material: PBMCs. This sequence was found in a human donor in good health (CMV status not recorded). Some clones in this sample may be carry-over from other donors' samples. DNA of the CDR3: TGTGCCAGCAGCCCAGAGGACAGAGGTGGCTACACCTTC. Translating it yields CASSPEDRGGYTF.